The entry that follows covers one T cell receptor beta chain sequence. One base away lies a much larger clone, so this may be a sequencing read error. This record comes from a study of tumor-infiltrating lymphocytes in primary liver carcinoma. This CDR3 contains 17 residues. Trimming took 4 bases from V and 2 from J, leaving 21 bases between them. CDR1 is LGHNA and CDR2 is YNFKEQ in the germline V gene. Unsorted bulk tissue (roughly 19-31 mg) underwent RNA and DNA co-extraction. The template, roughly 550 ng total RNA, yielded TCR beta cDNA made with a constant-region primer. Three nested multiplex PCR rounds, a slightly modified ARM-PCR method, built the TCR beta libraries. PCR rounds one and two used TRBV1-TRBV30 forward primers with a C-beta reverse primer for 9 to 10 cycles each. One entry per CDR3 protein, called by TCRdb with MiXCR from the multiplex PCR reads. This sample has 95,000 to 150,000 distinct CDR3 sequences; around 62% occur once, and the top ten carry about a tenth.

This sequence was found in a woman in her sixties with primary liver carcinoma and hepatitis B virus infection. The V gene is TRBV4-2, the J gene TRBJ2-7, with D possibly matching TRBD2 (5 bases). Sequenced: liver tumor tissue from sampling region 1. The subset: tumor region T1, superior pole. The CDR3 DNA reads TGTGCCAGCAGCCCCTGGGTAGCTAGCAGTGGGACCTACGAGCAGTACTTC. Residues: CASSPWVASSGTYEQYF.